One sample yielded the 29 T cell receptor beta chains listed below, sequenced in a study of T cell clonality in common variable immunodeficiency. The assay was immunoSEQ multiplex PCR, and TCRdb's table has in-frame clones only and misses some. Singletons are absent from the sample, which has 51,000 or so clones. Sequencing used peripheral blood mononuclear cells. These receptor sequences come from a person aged 18 to 75 in good health.

The sample holds a few counts of this clone. The CDR3 extends 3 residues past the end of the read, so its final part is completed from the germline J gene. The chain carries TRBV7-8 and TRBJ2-1; 11 positions agree with TRBD2. This CDR3 is 16 amino acids long. With V trimmed by 3 bases and J by 5 bases, 6 bases remained unmatched. From germline, CDR1 is SGHVS and CDR2 FQNEAQ. CDR3 bases read: TGTGCCAGCAGCTTTCCACTAGCGGGAGAAAACAATGAG. Protein sequence: CASSFPLAGENNE. The entire CDR3 protein is CASSFPLAGENNEQFF.

This clone was picked up many times. The read ends 3 residues early relative to the CDR3; the germline J gene fills the gap. The gene calls are TRBV10-1 and TRBJ2-7, with TRBD2 matching 11 bases. The CDR3 consists of 16 residues. CDR1 and CDR2 (germline): WNHNN, SYGVQD (reference sequence). V shed 3 bases and J 2 bases; nucleotides not matched to a gene: 6. CDR3 bases read: TGCGCCAGCAGTGACATCACTAGCGGGAGTGCCTACGAG. Its protein is CASSDITSGSAYE. The entire CDR3 sequence reads CASSDITSGSAYEQYF.

On this clone: The read terminates 3 residues ahead of where the CDR3 ends, so the germline J gene completes it. This chain joins TRBV5-1 and TRBJ2-3; 9 bases map to TRBD2. Trimming removed 3 bases from V and 5 bases from J; junction bases left unmatched: 13. Germline-derived CDR1 and CDR2 are SGHRS and YFSETQ. The CDR3 loop spans 17 amino acids. The CDR3 DNA, read in part, is TGCGCCAGCAGCTCGGCTCCCGGAGCGGGAGGCGGAGATACG. As protein: CASSSAPGAGGGDT. The entire CDR3 is CASSSAPGAGGGDTQYF.

This clone has at least ten counts. The sequenced part of the CDR3 DNA is TGTGCCAGCAGCTGGGACACAGGCACAGATACG. Its protein is CASSWDTGTDT. The whole CDR3 region reads CASSWDTGTDTQYF. The V gene is TRBV7-2, the J gene TRBJ2-3; a possible D gene is TRBD1 (6 bases). The read is 3 residues too short to cover the CDR3 end, so that end is filled in from the germline J gene. The germline V gene encodes CDR1 SGHTA and CDR2 FQGNSA. This CDR3 has 14 amino acids. V gave up 4 bases and J gave up 1 base, with 9 bases separating them. Supplemented by reference TRBV7-2 and TRBJ2-3, the full variable domain reads GAGVSQSPSNKVTEKGKDVELRCDPISGHTALYWYRQSLGQGLEFLIYFQGNSAPDKSGLPSDRFSAERTGGSVSTLTIQRTQQEDSAVYLCASSWDTGTDTQYFGPGTRLTVL.

There are many counts of this clone. The read stops 3 residues short of the end of the CDR3; the missing end is completed from the germline J gene. The same CDR3 also results from other DNA sequences found in this sample. The rearrangement joins TRBV20-1 to TRBJ2-3, with 7 bases identical to TRBD2. CDR1 and CDR2 (germline): DFQATT, SNEGSKA (reference sequence). Germline trimming cut 1 base from V and 1 base from J; bases unmatched to any gene: 5. This CDR3 is built from 15 residues. CDR3 bases read: TGCAGTGCTAGAGGAGCTAGCGGAGGCACAGATACG. Translated: CSARGASGGTDT. The whole CDR3 sequence is CSARGASGGTDTQYF.

This clone was seen a handful of times. CDR3: CASSPQGPGTEAFF. The part of the CDR3 DNA that was read is TGTGCCAGCTCACCCCAGGGGCCAGGAACTGAA. The rearrangement joins TRBV18 to TRBJ1-1; a weak D match, TRBD1 (6 bases). The CDR3 extends 3 residues past the end of the read, so its final part is completed from the germline J gene. V gave up 3 bases and J gave up 5 bases, with 13 bases separating them. The CDR3 length is 14 residues. Germline CDR1 KGHSH, CDR2 LQKENI.

Many counts were recorded for this clone. The CDR3 here is CASSLTLMGRADTQYF. Partial CDR3 DNA: TGTGCCAGCAGCTTAACCTTGATGGGCCGAGCAGATACG. The gene calls are TRBV7-3 and TRBJ2-3; D is undetermined. The read is 3 residues too short to cover the CDR3 end, so that end is filled in from the germline J gene. CDR3 length: 16 residues. The germline gives CDR1 SGHTA, CDR2 FQGTGA. The V end lost 0 bases, the J end lost 4 bases, and 14 bases lay between the germline ends.

This clone appeared many times. The read halts 3 residues ahead of the CDR3 end, with the missing end drawn from the germline J gene. The J gene is TRBJ2-7, the V gene TRBV20-1; 10 bases fit TRBD1. The CDR3 totals 14 residues. Trimming at V came to 1 base and at J to 3 bases, leaving 3 bases not matched to a gene. From germline, CDR1 is DFQATT and CDR2 SNEGSKA (reference sequence). CDR3 sequence: CSARGDRGIYEQYF. CDR3 bases read: TGCAGTGCTAGAGGGGACAGGGGAATCTACGAG.

This clone has a count of ten or more. The read comes to an end 3 residues before the CDR3 does, leaving the germline J gene to fill in the end. The chain recombines TRBV7-9 with TRBJ2-7; tentative D call: TRBD1 (6 bases). CDR1 SEHNR and CDR2 FQNEAQ come from the germline V gene (reference sequence). V was shortened by 2 bases and J by 0 bases, with 8 bases between the two germline ends. The CDR3 runs to 14 residues. CDR3 residues: CASSLSQGSYEQYF. The CDR3 DNA, read in part, is TGTGCCAGCAGCTTATCACAGGGCTCCTACGAG.

This clone was detected many times. The read ends 3 residues shy of where the CDR3 ends; the end is completed using the germline J gene. V and J are TRBV7-9 and TRBJ2-5, with D maybe TRBD1 (5 bases). The CDR3 runs 12 residues. V lost 5 bases to trimming and J lost 7 bases, with 11 bases between them. Germline V CDR1 and CDR2: SEHNR, FQNEAQ (reference sequence). CDR3 loop: CASSPTQGTQYF. The CDR3 DNA, read in part, is TGTGCCAGCAGCCCGACGCAGGGGACC.

On this clone itself: The read ends 3 residues early relative to the CDR3; the germline J gene fills the gap. This chain uses TRBV2 with TRBJ1-5, with D uncertain. Germline CDR1 reads SNHLY; CDR2 reads FYNNEI. The CDR3 has 14 residues. The ends were cut back, 3 bases at V and 2 bases at J, with 8 bases in the middle. CDR3 DNA, as far as it was read: TGTGCCAGCAGTGAGCAGTTCCGCAATCAGCCC. Encoded protein: CASSEQFRNQP. The whole CDR3 reads CASSEQFRNQPQHF.

This clone was observed at least ten times. The observed sequence ends 3 residues before the CDR3 terminus, with the missing tail filled in from the germline J gene. The V call is TRBV30, the J call TRBJ1-1; a weak D match, TRBD1 (6 bases). The CDR3 is 13 amino acids. V was cut by 4 bases and J by 0 bases, with 9 bases left in between. Germline V gene sequence: CDR1 GTSNPN, CDR2 SVGIG (reference sequence). The CDR3 reads CAWNRVMNTEAFF. The sequenced CDR3 bases are TGTGCCTGGAACAGGGTTATGAACACTGAA.

This clone was observed a handful of times. The CDR3 goes on 3 residues after the read ends, and that part is filled in from the germline J gene. The V and J genes are TRBV11-3 and TRBJ1-1; tentatively, D is TRBD1 (6 bases). The germline V gene has CDR1 SGHNT and CDR2 YENEEA. This CDR3 contains 13 residues. Trimming removed 5 bases from V and 1 base from J, with 8 bases in between. The covered CDR3 bases are TGTGCCAGCAGCCCGGGACAGAACACTGAA. It translates to CASSPGQNTE. The full CDR3 protein reads CASSPGQNTEAFF.

This clone showed up many times. The CDR3 extends 3 residues past the end of the read, so its final part is completed from the germline J gene. The V call is TRBV11-2, the J call TRBJ2-3; a weak D match, TRBD1 (5 bases). The V end lost 3 bases, the J end lost 0 bases, and 10 bases lay between the germline ends. The CDR3 is 15 amino acids. Germline values: CDR1 SGHAT, CDR2 FQNNGV. The covered CDR3 bases are TGTGCCAGCAGCTTGGGGCCCGCTAGCACAGATACG. The encoded protein is CASSLGPASTDT. The whole CDR3 region reads CASSLGPASTDTQYF.

This clone appeared many times. The read stops 3 residues short of the end of the CDR3; the missing end is completed from the germline J gene. The chain is built from TRBV2 and TRBJ2-1, with D maybe TRBD2 (5 bases). Trimming left V 5 bases short and J 0 bases short, with 20 bases between. Per the germline V gene, CDR1 is SNHLY and CDR2 is FYNNEI. This CDR3 is 18 amino acids long. The CDR3 reads CASSSGPIGRVSYNEQFF. The CDR3 bases that were read are TGTGCCAGCAGTTCCGGACCCATTGGGCGGGTCTCCTACAATGAG.

This clone was observed many times. The CDR3 end is not reached by the read, which stops 3 residues before it; the germline J gene fills it in. The genes are TRBV5-1 and TRBJ2-2, with 7 bases fitting TRBD1. Germline V gene sequence: CDR1 SGHRS, CDR2 YFSETQ. With V trimmed by 5 bases and J by 4 bases, 2 bases remained unmatched. This CDR3 comprises 13 residues. CDR3 residues: CASSAGGTGELFF. The CDR3 bases that were read are TGCGCCAGCAGTGCAGGGGGCACCGGGGAG.

This clone was detected many times. The read ends 3 residues early relative to the CDR3; the germline J gene fills the gap. The chain employs TRBV5-6 and TRBJ2-3; TRBD2 agrees at 7 bases. The CDR3 sequence is 14 residues long. CDR1 and CDR2 (germline): SGHDT, YYEEEE. V was pared by 6 bases and J by 3 bases, with 7 bases of the junction left unmatched. CDR3 amino acids: CASNGVGGTDTQYF. The part of the CDR3 DNA that was read is TGTGCCAGCAACGGAGTGGGGGGGACAGATACG.

The table lists this clone with many counts. The read ends 3 residues shy of where the CDR3 ends; the end is completed using the germline J gene. The V and J genes are TRBV10-3 and TRBJ1-4; D is possibly TRBD1 (5 bases). V lost 6 bases, J lost 8 bases, and 13 bases lay in between. The CDR3 spans 13 residues. Germline V gene data show CDR1 as ENHRY and CDR2 as SYGVKD. CDR3 DNA, as far as it was read: TGTGCCATCAGCGGGGGTTTGGGGGAAAAA. Translated, it gives CAISGGLGEK. The whole CDR3 protein is CAISGGLGEKLFF.

This clone was seen ten or more times. With the read ending 3 residues before the CDR3 end, the germline J gene is used to fill in that end. The genes are TRBV7-6 and TRBJ2-5; 11 bases are shared with TRBD1. CDR1 is SGHVS and CDR2 is FNYEAQ in the germline V gene. The CDR3 sequence is 15 residues long. V shed 4 bases, J shed 5 bases, and the junction held 6 bases outside the gene matches. The CDR3 is CASSYRTGGLETQYF. CDR3 bases read: TGTGCCAGCAGCTATAGGACAGGGGGCTTGGAGACC.

Only a few counts were recorded for this clone. The sequence runs out 3 residues before the end of the CDR3; the remainder is reconstructed from the germline J gene. This chain connects TRBV25-1 to TRBJ2-2; 11 positions match TRBD2. Germline loops: CDR1 MGHDK, CDR2 SYGVNS. CDR3 size: 18 residues. The V and J ends lost 2 bases and 3 bases, in that order; junction bases with no gene match: 8. CDR3 DNA (partial): TGTGCCAGCAGTGAAGTCGCTAGCGGGGGGTTGTACACCGGGGAG. Translation gives CASSEVASGGLYTGE. In full, the CDR3 reads CASSEVASGGLYTGELFF.

This clone showed up many times. The CDR3 end is not reached by the read, which stops 3 residues before it; the germline J gene fills it in. The chain has TRBV20-1 and TRBJ2-5; 15 nucleotides align to TRBD2. Germline V gene lookup returns CDR1 DFQATT and CDR2 SNEGSKA (reference sequence). J gave up 5 bases and V 5 bases, and 6 bases lay outside the gene matches. CDR3 length: 15 amino acids. CDR3 DNA (partial): TGCAGTGCTGAGAAAGGGACTAGCGGGGGGGAGACC. Residues: CSAEKGTSGGET. The complete CDR3 reads CSAEKGTSGGETQYF.

This clone was seen many times. The missing CDR3 end, 3 residues past where the read stops, is filled in from the germline J gene. The chain carries TRBV18 and TRBJ2-7; D is unresolved. There are 14 residues in the CDR3. Between the trimmed V and J ends, which lost 0 bases and 1 base, there was a span of 7 bases. CDR1 is KGHSH and CDR2 is LQKENI in the germline V gene. Here the CDR3 reads CASSPPSSSYEQYF. The covered CDR3 bases are TGTGCCAGCTCACCACCGTCGTCGTCCTACGAG.

This clone was recorded at least ten times. The covered CDR3 bases are TGTGCCAGCAGCTCGCCACAGGAACACGAG. It codes for CASSSPQEHE. The full CDR3 reads CASSSPQEHEQYF. The genes are TRBV7-3 and TRBJ2-7; tentatively, D is TRBD1 (5 bases). The DNA ends 3 residues before the CDR3 does, and the rest of the CDR3 is filled in from the germline J gene. Germline values: CDR1 SGHTA, CDR2 FQGTGA. The length of the CDR3 is 13 residues. V dropped 4 bases and J dropped 5 bases, with 12 bases sitting between them. Supplemented by reference TRBV7-3 and TRBJ2-7, the full variable domain reads GAGVSQTPSNKVTEKGKYVELRCDPISGHTALYWYRQSLGQGPEFLIYFQGTGAADDSGLPNDRFFAVRPEGSVSTLKIQRTERGDSAVYLCASSSPQEHEQYFGPGTRLTVT.

This clone has at least ten counts. The CDR3 goes on 3 residues after the read ends, and that part is filled in from the germline J gene. V and J are TRBV7-8 and TRBJ2-7; no firm D call. Germline values: CDR1 SGHVS, CDR2 FQNEAQ. This CDR3 is built from 13 residues. V lost 1 base, J lost 4 bases, and 8 bases lay in between. The DNA read from the CDR3 is TGTGCCAGCAGCTTAGAAATAACTTACGAG. Translation gives CASSLEITYE. In full, the CDR3 is CASSLEITYEQYF.

On this clone: The read falls 3 residues short of the CDR3 end, and the missing part is taken from the germline J gene. This chain uses TRBV19 with TRBJ1-5; no clear D. The V gene lost 5 bases and the J gene lost 3 bases, with 17 bases spanning the gap. This CDR3 is built from 16 residues. The germline gives CDR1 LNHDA, CDR2 SQIVND (reference sequence). The CDR3 DNA, read in part, is TGTGCCAGTAGTTTTCACAGACCCTTCTCCAATCAGCCC. Residues: CASSFHRPFSNQP. The whole CDR3 reads CASSFHRPFSNQPQHF.

As for this clone: The CDR3 end is not reached by the read, which stops 3 residues before it; the germline J gene fills it in. The chain has TRBV19 and TRBJ1-1, with 8 positions matching TRBD1. The germline V gene has CDR1 LNHDA and CDR2 SQIVND (reference sequence). V trimming: 6 bases; J trimming: 4 bases; junction bases outside the gene matches: 7. This CDR3 has 14 residues. The part of the CDR3 DNA that was read is TGTGCCAGTAGAAAACAGGGGGTGAGCACTGAA. Translating gives CASRKQGVSTE. The CDR3 reads in full as CASRKQGVSTEAFF. Combining the CDR3 with reference TRBV19 and TRBJ1-1 gives the whole variable domain DGGITQSPKYLFRKEGQNVTLSCEQNLNHDAMYWYRQDPGQGLRLIYYSQIVNDFQKGDIAEGYSVSREKKESFPLTVTSAQKNPTAFYLCASRKQGVSTEAFFGQGTRLTVV.

This clone was seen many times. The read comes to an end 3 residues before the CDR3 does, leaving the germline J gene to fill in the end. The chain has TRBV5-1 and TRBJ2-7; the match to TRBD1 covers 7 bases. The CDR3 has 14 residues. V lost 4 bases to trimming and J lost 2 bases; unmatched junction nucleotides: 6. Germline V gene lookup returns CDR1 SGHRS and CDR2 YFSETQ. CDR3 sequence: CASSLGQDAYEQYF. The part of the CDR3 DNA that was read is TGCGCCAGCAGCCTCGGACAGGATGCCTACGAG.

This clone was detected only a few times. A much larger clone is a single base away; this may be a read error. The CDR3 extends 3 residues past the end of the read, so its final part is completed from the germline J gene. This rearrangement joins TRBV6-1 to TRBJ2-2; D is perhaps TRBD2 (7 bases). Per the germline V gene, CDR1 is MNHNS and CDR2 is SASEGT. The CDR3 consists of 17 residues. The CDR3 is CASSEDFGGAGANVLFF. CDR3 DNA (partial): TGTGCCAGCAGTGAAGATTTTGGGGGGGCTGGGGCCAACGTG.

This clone occurred many times. The CDR3 extends 3 residues past the end of the read, so its final part is completed from the germline J gene. This chain joins TRBV5-1 and TRBJ1-1; D is unclear. CDR1 and CDR2 (germline): SGHRS, YFSETQ. This CDR3 spans 16 amino acids. With 0 bases removed from V and 4 bases from J, the gap between germline ends came to 16 bases. This CDR3 is CASSLGSGLLGTEAFF. The CDR3 DNA, read in part, is TGCGCCAGCAGCTTGGGTTCTGGGCTTTTGGGCACTGAA.